What follows describes a single T cell receptor beta chain. Clones were sequenced by immunoSEQ multiplex PCR, and TCRdb holds only the in-frame ones, with some missing. The data contain 1,400,000 or so clones, approximately 98.5% of them singletons. This record comes from a study of shared clonotypes between healthy human individuals. This CDR3 spans 12 amino acids. Trimming pared 5 bases from V and 7 bases from J, leaving 11 bases between. Germline CDR1 SQVTM, CDR2 ANQGSEA. The rearrangement links TRBV29-1 to TRBJ1-4; D possibly corresponds to TRBD1 (6 bases). Sequenced input: naive CD4+ T cells sorted from blood. Documented subset: CD45RA+ positively selected. The clonotype comes from a man between 25 and 39 years old in good health. For the CDR3, the DNA is TGCAGCGTTAGCAGGGGAGGTGAAAAACTGTTTTTT. It translates to CSVSRGGEKLFF. The entire variable domain, with the rest obtained from reference TRBV29-1 and TRBJ1-4, is as follows: SAVISQKPSRDICQRGTSLTIQCQVDSQVTMMFWYRQQPGQSLTLIATANQGSEATYESGFVIDKFPISRPNLTFSTLTVSNMSPEDSSIYLCSVSRGGEKLFFGSGTQLSVL.